These 17 T cell receptor beta chains came from one sample sequenced in a study of T cells in localized non-small cell lung cancer. TCRdb's copy holds only in-frame clones and misses some; the assay was immunoSEQ multiplex PCR. The table includes thousands of clones, 20% to 25% detected once. The sequencing here drew on lung tumor tissue, taken before any cancer treatment. These receptors were collected from a male donor older than 55 with stage III squamous cell lung carcinoma.

This sequence joins TRBV18 and TRBJ2-1; 8 nucleotides line up with TRBD2. Germline V gene data show CDR1 as KGHSH and CDR2 as LQKENI. The CDR3 is made up of 14 amino acids. The V and J ends lost 6 bases and 5 bases, in that order; junction bases with no gene match: 6. CDR3 sequence: CASSLRGGDNEQFF. The CDR3 nucleotides read TGTGCCAGCTCCTTACGGGGGGGTGACAATGAGCAGTTCTTC.

The J gene is TRBJ2-2, the V gene TRBV29-1, with 11 bases aligning to TRBD2. V trimming: 7 bases; J trimming: 5 bases; junction bases outside the gene matches: 3. The CDR3 runs 13 residues. Germline V gene lookup returns CDR1 SQVTM and CDR2 ANQGSEA. CDR3 region: CSALAGVTGELFF. In DNA, the CDR3 is TGCAGCGCACTAGCGGGGGTGACCGGGGAGCTGTTTTTT.

V usage is TRBV11-3 and J usage is TRBJ2-3, with 7 positions matching TRBD2. Germline assignment: CDR1 SGHNT and CDR2 YENEEA. The V segment lost 3 bases and the J segment 6 bases; nucleotides outside the gene matches: 9. The CDR3 runs to 15 residues. The CDR3 coding sequence is TGTGCCAGCAGCTTGACTAGCCCCACCGCGGATACGCAGTATTTT. Protein sequence: CASSLTSPTADTQYF.

This clone came up a few times. The chain combines TRBV6-8 with TRBJ2-4; TRBD2 might be the D (5 bases). Germline lookup yields CDR1 MNHGY and CDR2 SAAAGT. Trimming cost V 6 bases and J 4 bases, with 10 bases left between them. The CDR3 has 13 residues. The CDR3 sequence: CASSTPGKNIQYF. The CDR3 nucleotides read TGTGCCAGCAGCACGCCGGGGAAAAACATTCAGTACTTC.

The chain is built from TRBV30 and TRBJ1-1; D uncertain. Germline V lookup: CDR1 GTSNPN, CDR2 SVGIG (reference sequence). The CDR3 totals 12 residues. Between the trimmed V and J ends, which lost 8 bases and 1 base, there was a span of 11 bases. This CDR3 reads CALLRENTEAFF. CDR3 nucleotide sequence: TGTGCCCTACTCCGGGAGAACACTGAAGCTTTCTTT.

The rearrangement links TRBV19 to TRBJ1-1, with D possibly TRBD1 on 5 matching bases. Germline CDR1 reads LNHDA; CDR2 reads SQIVND (reference sequence). CDR3 length: 13 amino acids. In nucleotides, the CDR3 is TGTGCAGTCGTAAGCCCGAGGGGCACTGAAGCTTTCTTT. The encoded protein is CAVVSPRGTEAFF.

The V gene is TRBV12-5, the J gene TRBJ2-4; 7 nucleotides align to TRBD2. The CDR3 has 12 amino acids. The V gene's germline CDR1 is LGHNT and CDR2 FRNRAP. The CDR3 spells CASKAGGNIQYF. CDR3 in DNA: TGTGCCAGCAAAGCCGGGGGGAACATTCAGTACTTC.

The V gene is TRBV11-3, the J gene TRBJ2-2; 7 nucleotides match TRBD1. V lost 3 bases, J lost 6 bases, and 7 bases stayed unmatched. This CDR3 comprises 15 residues. The germline CDR1 and CDR2 sequences are SGHNT and YENEEA. The DNA for the CDR3 is TGTGCCAGCAGCTTGCTTACAGGGGCTTCCGGGGAGCTGTTTTTT. Translation: CASSLLTGASGELFF.

The V call is TRBV11-1, the J call TRBJ1-6; no definite D call. This CDR3 has 16 amino acids. The V and J ends lost 7 bases and 0 bases respectively, with 13 bases between them. Germline V gene sequence: CDR1 SGHAT, CDR2 FQDESV (reference sequence). CDR3 nucleotides: TGTGCCAGCAAGAACGCTTTGAGCTCCTATAATTCACCCCTCCACTTT. Translated: CASKNALSSYNSPLHF. The full variable domain, in which reference TRBV11-1 and TRBJ1-6 provide the parts outside the CDR3, is EAEVAQSPRYKITEKSQAVAFWCDPISGHATLYWYRQILGQGPELLVQFQDESVVDDSQLPKDRFSAERLKGVDSTLKIQPAELGDSAMYLCASKNALSSYNSPLHFGNGTRLTVT.

The sample holds a few counts of this clone. V and J are TRBV11-3 and TRBJ2-3; 7 nucleotides line up with TRBD1. The ends lost 5 bases at V and 0 bases at J; junction bases unmatched: 5. Germline CDR1 and CDR2: SGHNT and YENEEA. The CDR3 spans 15 residues. CDR3 bases: TGTGCCAGCAGCCTGACAGGGACGAGCACAGATACGCAGTATTTT. Residues: CASSLTGTSTDTQYF.

The table lists this clone with a few counts. J is TRBJ1-6 and V is TRBV11-3; 10 nucleotides line up with TRBD1. CDR1 SGHNT and CDR2 YENEEA come from the germline V gene. V was pared by 5 bases and J by 10 bases, with 11 bases of the junction left unmatched. There are 16 residues in the CDR3. CDR3 DNA sequence: TGTGCCAGCAGCCAAGGGACCGGGACAGGGGAATCACCCCTCCACTTT. This sequence encodes CASSQGTGTGESPLHF. Together with reference TRBV11-3 and TRBJ1-6, the CDR3 gives the full variable domain: EAGVVQSPRYKIIEKKQPVAFWCNPISGHNTLYWYLQNLGQGPELLIRYENEEAVDDSQLPKDRFSAERLKGVDSTLKIQPAELGDSAVYLCASSQGTGTGESPLHFGNGTRLTVT.

This clone was seen a handful of times. The V gene is TRBV23-1, the J gene TRBJ1-1; a possible D gene is TRBD1 (5 bases). Being an ORF, TRBV23-1 has a function that is uncertain. The V and J ends lost 6 bases and 1 base respectively, with 9 bases between them. The CDR3 has 13 residues. This chain's CDR3 is CASSRRENTEAFF. As DNA, the CDR3 is TGCGCCAGCAGCCGCAGGGAGAACACTGAAGCTTTCTTT.

The CDR3 loop reads CSVRQVQQETQYF. CDR3 nucleotides: TGCAGCGTACGACAGGTGCAGCAAGAGACCCAGTACTTC. The V call is TRBV29-1, the J call TRBJ2-5; weak D call: TRBD1 (6 bases). Looked up from germline, CDR1 is SQVTM and CDR2 is ANQGSEA. This CDR3 region has 13 residues. Trimming removed 6 bases at V and 2 bases at J, with 13 bases between.

This clone was seen more than once but under ten times. The genes are TRBV11-3 and TRBJ2-3, with 14 bases lining up with TRBD2. CDR3 length equals 17 residues. CDR1 is SGHNT, CDR2 YENEEA, per germline. V gave up 5 bases and J gave up 2 bases; unmatched junction bases: 6. The CDR3 coding sequence is TGTGCCAGCAGCCAAGGGACTAGCGGGGGTTACACAGATACGCAGTATTTT. It translates to CASSQGTSGGYTDTQYF.

In its sample, this clone was seen a few times. The chain links TRBV5-1 to TRBJ1-1; 8 nucleotides match TRBD1. The J segment lost 1 base and the V segment lost 4 bases, leaving 3 bases of the junction unmatched. This CDR3 has 14 residues. The germline CDR1 and CDR2 sequences are SGHRS and YFSETQ. CDR3 in DNA: TGCGCCAGCAGCGGACAGGGTTCGAACACTGAAGCTTTCTTT. Translating it yields CASSGQGSNTEAFF.

By frequency in the sample, this clone is medium-sized. The J gene is TRBJ1-4, the V gene TRBV11-3; 9 positions match TRBD1. V dropped 5 bases and J dropped 7; count of bases not matched to a gene: 5. There are 14 residues in the CDR3. Germline V gene sequence: CDR1 SGHNT, CDR2 YENEEA. Written as DNA, the CDR3 is TGTGCCAGCAGCCCCGACAGGGGGAGTGAAAAACTGTTTTTT. As protein: CASSPDRGSEKLFF.

The chain is built from TRBV6-8 and TRBJ2-5; 9 nucleotides agree with TRBD1. The CDR3 sequence is 13 residues long. Germline V gene sequence: CDR1 MNHGY, CDR2 SAAAGT. The trim removed 5 bases at V and 5 bases at J, leaving 3 bases unmatched. CDR3 in DNA: TGTGCCAGCAGTCGGGACAGGGATGAGACCCAGTACTTC. Amino acids: CASSRDRDETQYF.